This T cell receptor beta chain was sequenced in a study of shared clonotypes between healthy human individuals. Using immunoSEQ multiplex PCR, the repertoire was profiled, and TCRdb retains in-frame clones only, with some absent. Of roughly 1.5 million clones in the sample, roughly 98% are singletons; the top ten hold 0.45%. This receptor was identified in a man under 40 in good health. Sequencing used naive CD4+ T cells sorted from blood. Subset denoted: CD45RA+ positively selected.

For the CDR3, the DNA is TGTGCCAGCAGTTTGCCTAGGGCCGGGACAGGGGTTAATCAGCCCCAGCATTTT. Its translation: CASSLPRAGTGVNQPQHF. The chain joins TRBV28 to TRBJ1-5, with TRBD1 matching over 10 bases. Losses at the gene ends were 3 bases for V and 4 bases for J; bases not matched to a gene: 12. The CDR3 length is 18 residues. CDR1 and CDR2 (germline): MDHEN, SYDVKM.